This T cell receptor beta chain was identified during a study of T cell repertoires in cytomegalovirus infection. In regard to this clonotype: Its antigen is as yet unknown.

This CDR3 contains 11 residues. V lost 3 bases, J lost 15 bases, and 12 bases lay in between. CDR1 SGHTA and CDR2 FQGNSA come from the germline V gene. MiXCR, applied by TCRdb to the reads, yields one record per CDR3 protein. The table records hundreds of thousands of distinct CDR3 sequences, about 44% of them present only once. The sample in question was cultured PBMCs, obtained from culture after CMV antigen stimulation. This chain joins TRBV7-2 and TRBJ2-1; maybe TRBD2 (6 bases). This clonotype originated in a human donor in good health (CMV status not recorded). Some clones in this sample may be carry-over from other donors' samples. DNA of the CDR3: TGTGCCAGCAGCTTTCGCGGGGACCTGTTCTTC. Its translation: CASSFRGDLFF.